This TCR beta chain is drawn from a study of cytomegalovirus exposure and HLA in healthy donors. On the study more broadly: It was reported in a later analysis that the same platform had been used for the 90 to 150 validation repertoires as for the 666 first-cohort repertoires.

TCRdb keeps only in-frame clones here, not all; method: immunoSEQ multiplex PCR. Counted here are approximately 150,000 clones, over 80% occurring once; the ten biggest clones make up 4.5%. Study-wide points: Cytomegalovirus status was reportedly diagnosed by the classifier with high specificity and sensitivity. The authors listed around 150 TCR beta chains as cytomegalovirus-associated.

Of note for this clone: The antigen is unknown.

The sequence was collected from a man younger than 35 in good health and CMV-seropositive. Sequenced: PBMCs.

DNA of the CDR3: TGCAGTGCTAGGACCTTCTTGGAGGCTTTCTTT. This encodes CSARTFLEAFF. The chain combines TRBV20-1 with TRBJ1-1, with no clear D. Per germline, CDR1 DFQATT and CDR2 SNEGSKA (reference sequence). There are 11 residues in the CDR3. V shed 3 bases and J shed 11 bases, with 13 bases lying between them.